This T cell receptor (beta chain) was sequenced for a study of CD8 T cells in ankylosing spondylitis. In the case of this clonotype: At one of its ends the junction is not consistent with the germline gene, which may arise from a read error.

This CDR3 contains 15 residues. The V gene's germline CDR1 is SEHNR and CDR2 FQNEAQ (reference sequence). TCRdb reprocessed the 5' RACE reads with MiXCR, giving one entry per CDR3 protein. The data hold 150,000 to 200,000 distinct CDR3 sequences, with 9.5% to 15% observed a single time. V and J are TRBV7-9 and TRBJ2-2; 8 nucleotides match TRBD1. The clonotype was recovered from a male donor with ankylosing spondylitis or in good health (not recorded which). Material: blood, either unsorted or a sorted T cell fraction (not recorded which). In DNA, the CDR3 is TGTGCCGGCAGCTTAGGACAGGGAGACACCGGGGAGCTGTTTTTT. Translating gives CAGSLGQGDTGELFF.